One sample yielded the 10 T cell receptor gamma chains listed below, sequenced in a study of γδ T cells in repeated Plasmodium falciparum infection. TCRdb re-processed the multiplex PCR reads using CATT. The data hold about 30,000 gamma-chain clones, with over 1.3% observed a single time. Gammadelta T cells were flow-sorted from PBMC into Vgamma9/Vdelta2+ and Vdelta2-negative populations for bulk analysis. Source material: gamma-delta T cells from blood. These receptors were obtained from a pool of human donors (malaria-infected and uninfected, not separated).

About this clone itself: The translation of this DNA and the TCRdb protein of a much larger clone differ at residue 10, probably owing to a read error; the protein shown here is translated from the DNA. This rearrangement joins TRGV9 to TRGJP. TCRdb leaves out the J gene; it was filled in here by matching the DNA to germline. The CDR3 covers 18 residues. From germline, CDR1 is GITISATS and CDR2 ISYDGTV (reference sequence). The junction had 13 bases not matched to a gene; V was cut back by 2 bases and J by 9 bases. The CDR3 bases are TGTGCCTTGTGGGAGGCCCAAAGTATATGGTTGGGCAAAAAAATCAAGGTATTT. Its translation is CALWEAQSIWLGKKIKVF.

On this clone itself: A read error likely explains why the TCRdb protein, taken from a much larger clone, differs from this DNA's translation at residue 15; the protein shown is translated from the DNA. The J gene has no call, while the V gene is TRGV9. Germline-derived CDR1 and CDR2 are GITISATS and ISYDGTV (reference sequence). The CDR3 has 17 residues. In nucleotides, the CDR3 is TGTGCCTTGTGGGAGGCCCGGGGAAAGTTGGGCAAAAAAATCGAGGTATTT. Its protein product is CALWEARGKLGKKIEVF.

This clone was detected a few times. The likely explanation is a read error, given a far larger clone one base away. The sample holds other DNA sequences that translate to the same CDR3. The V gene is TRGV5; the J gene was not called. Germline V gene sequence: CDR1 VINAFY, CDR2 YDVSNSKD. This CDR3 spans 12 amino acids. The CDR3 loop reads CATWDSHPKKLF. The DNA of the CDR3 is TGTGCCACCTGGGACAGCCACCCTAAGAAACTCTTC.

This clone was seen many times. A far bigger clonotype differs at one base, so this is likely a read error. This specimen includes other DNA sequences encoding the same CDR3. The chain employs TRGV9 and TRGJP2. TCRdb carries no J gene annotation; the J gene was assigned here by matching the DNA with germline. The CDR3 sequence is 15 residues long. Looked up from germline, CDR1 is GITISATS and CDR2 is ISYDGTV (reference sequence). The CDR3 is CALWLPRSSDWIKTF. CDR3 DNA sequence: TGCGCCTTGTGGCTCCCCCGTAGTAGTGATTGGATCAAGACGTTT.

This clone was picked up many times. The TCRdb protein, from a much larger clone, departs from this DNA's translation at residue 6, likely by read error; the protein shown derives from the DNA. Written as DNA, the CDR3 is TGTGCCTTGTGGGAGTTCGAGTTGGGCAAAAAAATCAAGGTATTT. Its protein product is CALWEFELGKKIKVF. This chain connects TRGV9 to TRGJP. The CDR3 runs 15 residues. Losses at the gene ends were 3 bases for V and 7 bases for J; bases not matched to a gene: 3. The germline V gene has CDR1 GITISATS and CDR2 ISYDGTV (reference sequence).

A few counts support this clone. The protein given by TCRdb reflects a much larger clone and differs at residue 10 from this DNA's translation, likely from a read error; the protein shown is the DNA's translation. In DNA form, the CDR3 reads TGTGCCTTGTGGGAGGTGCAAGGGGGGTGGGGCAAAAAAATCAAGGTATTT. It specifies CALWEVQGGWGKKIKVF. This rearrangement joins TRGV9 to TRGJP. The J gene, left out of TCRdb, was set here by checking the DNA against germline. V dropped 0 bases and J dropped 12; count of bases not matched to a gene: 11. The V gene's germline CDR1 is GITISATS and CDR2 ISYDGTV (reference sequence). This CDR3 is 17 amino acids long.

Of note for this clone: The amino acid sequence in TCRdb belongs to a much larger clone and departs from this DNA's translation at residue 6, likely a sequencing read error; the sequence shown is translated from the DNA. This sequence joins TRGV9 and TRGJP2. The J gene, absent from TCRdb, was called here by matching the DNA to germline. Germline V lookup: CDR1 GITISATS, CDR2 ISYDGTV (reference sequence). The CDR3 contains 13 residues. V was clipped by 6 bases and J by 5 bases; unmatched bases: 6. CDR3 DNA: TGTGCCTTGTGGAGGTGGAGTGATTGGATCAAGACGTTT. This gives the protein CALWRWSDWIKTF.

The chain combines TRGV9 with TRGJ1 or TRGJ2. TCRdb does not report a J gene; here it was assigned by matching the DNA to germline references. The CDR3 covers 14 residues. With V trimmed by 2 bases and J by 1 base, 5 bases remained unmatched. The germline V gene encodes CDR1 GITISATS and CDR2 ISYDGTV (reference sequence). The DNA of the CDR3 is TGTGCCTTGTGGGAGGATCATAATTATTATAAGAAACTCTTT. The encoded protein is CALWEDHNYYKKLF.

This clone was seen at least ten times. This CDR3 reads CALWERVYYKKLF. The CDR3 region has the DNA TGTGCCTTGTGGGAACGAGTTTATTATAAGAAACTCTTT. The chain has TRGV9 and TRGJ1 or TRGJ2. Assignment of the J gene here rests on matching the DNA to germline, because TCRdb gives none. The V gene's germline CDR1 is GITISATS and CDR2 ISYDGTV (reference sequence). The CDR3 sequence is 13 residues long. J lost 3 bases, V lost 4 bases, and 6 bases had no gene match.

V gene assignment gives TRGV9, but the J gene was left uncalled. The CDR3 is 16 amino acids. Germline V gene sequence: CDR1 GITISATS, CDR2 ISYDGTV (reference sequence). CDR3: CALGEGERTNNYKKIF. CDR3 sequence (DNA): TGTGCCTTGGGGGAGGGAGAAAGAACGAATAATTATAAGAAAATCTTT.